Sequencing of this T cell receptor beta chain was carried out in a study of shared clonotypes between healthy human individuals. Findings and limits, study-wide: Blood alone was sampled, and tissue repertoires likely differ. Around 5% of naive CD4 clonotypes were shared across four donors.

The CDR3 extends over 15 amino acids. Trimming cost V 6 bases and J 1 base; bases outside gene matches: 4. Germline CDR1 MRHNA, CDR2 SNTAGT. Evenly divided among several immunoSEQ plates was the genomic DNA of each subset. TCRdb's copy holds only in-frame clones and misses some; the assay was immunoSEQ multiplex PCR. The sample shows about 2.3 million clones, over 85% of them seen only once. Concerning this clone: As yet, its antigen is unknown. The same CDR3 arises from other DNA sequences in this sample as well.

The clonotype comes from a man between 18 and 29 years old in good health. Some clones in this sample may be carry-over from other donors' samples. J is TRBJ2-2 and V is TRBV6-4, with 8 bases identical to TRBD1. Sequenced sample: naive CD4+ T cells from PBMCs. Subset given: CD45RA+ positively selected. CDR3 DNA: TGTGCCAGCAGCCCTGGACAGGGGAACACCGGGGAGCTGTTTTTT. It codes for CASSPGQGNTGELFF.